A single TCR beta chain is shown here with its context. Its matching antigen is unknown. Repertoires were generated with immunoSEQ multiplex PCR, while TCRdb's copy carries only in-frame clones and drops some. The sample contains tens of thousands of clones, around four fifths of which appear only once. This sample stems from a study of cytomegalovirus exposure and HLA in healthy donors. This CDR3 region has 13 residues. Trimming stripped 10 bases from V and 8 bases from J, with 17 bases between. CDR1 and CDR2 from the germline V gene are MDHEN and SYDVKM. Study-level points and caveats: It was confirmed in vitro that three of the CMV-associated chains were specific for CMV antigens. First-cohort TCR clusters were later found to tend to co-occur in the 120 or so validation repertoires.

The sequence was obtained from a man aged 30 to 39 in good health and CMV-seronegative. The V gene is TRBV28, the J gene TRBJ1-4; perhaps TRBD1 as D (5 bases). Material: PBMCs. The CDR3: CATELAGLEKLFF. The CDR3 DNA sequence: TGTGCCACCGAGCTGGCAGGGTTGGAAAAACTGTTTTTT. The whole variable domain, remainder taken from reference TRBV28 and TRBJ1-4, is DVKVTQSSRYLVKRTGEKVFLECVQDMDHENMFWYRQDPGLGLRLIYFSYDVKMKEKGDIPEGYSVSREKKERFSLILESASTNQTSMYLCATELAGLEKLFFGSGTQLSVL.